Following are 30 T cell receptor beta chains from one sample sequenced in a study of blood T cells in healthy people across ages. Sample-barcoded 5' priming and a J-beta primer mix drove a second PCR of about 6 to 11 cycles. TCRdb processed the 5' RACE reads anew with MiXCR; each CDR3 protein has one entry. Counted here are roughly 570,000 distinct CDR3 sequences, 25% to 30% occurring once; the ten biggest clones make up approximately 17%. The sequenced sample was blood. These receptors all stem from a woman between 65 and 79 years old in good health.

This clonotype was seen a handful of times. This chain joins TRBV4-2 and TRBJ1-1, with D tentatively TRBD1 (5 bases). CDR3 length equals 15 residues. Trimming took 3 bases from V and 2 from J, leaving 13 bases between them. In germline, CDR1 is LGHNA, CDR2 YNFKEQ. CDR3 protein: CASSQRGTGNTEAFF. Here the CDR3 DNA reads TGTGCCAGCAGCCAGAGGGGTACGGGAAACACTGAAGCTTTCTTT.

This clonotype was seen a few times. This sequence joins TRBV4-2 and TRBJ2-2, with a possible D match to TRBD1 (5 bases). V lost 0 bases to trimming and J lost 3 bases, with 8 bases between them. The CDR3 consists of 15 residues. The germline gives CDR1 LGHNA, CDR2 YNFKEQ. The DNA of the CDR3 is TGTGCCAGCAGCCAAGAACCAGGGTACACCGGGGAGCTGTTTTTT. This translates into CASSQEPGYTGELFF.

There are a few counts of this clonotype. J is TRBJ1-5 and V is TRBV20-1, with D possibly being TRBD1 (5 bases). Trimming removed 4 bases at V and 2 bases at J, with 12 bases between. Germline V gene lookup returns CDR1 DFQATT and CDR2 SNEGSKA (reference sequence). The CDR3 is 14 residues long. CDR3 amino acids: CSATGEQGNQPQHF. For the CDR3, the DNA is TGCAGTGCTACGGGGGAACAAGGCAATCAGCCCCAGCATTTT.

The V call is TRBV27, the J call TRBJ2-5; 11 nucleotides align to TRBD1. V lost 4 bases to trimming and J lost 4 bases; unmatched junction nucleotides: 5. Germline V gene sequence: CDR1 MNHEY, CDR2 SMNVEV (reference sequence). CDR3 length: 15 amino acids. This CDR3 is CASSSGTGGRETQYF. As DNA, the CDR3 is TGTGCCAGCAGTTCCGGGACAGGGGGGCGAGAGACCCAGTACTTC.

The rearrangement links TRBV20-1 to TRBJ1-2; D gene unclear. V dropped 1 base and J dropped 8 bases, with 17 bases sitting between them. Germline V gives CDR1 DFQATT, CDR2 SNEGSKA (reference sequence). The CDR3 length is 14 residues. DNA of the CDR3: TGCAGTGCTAGAGCAGGTTCTCATGTTCCGGGCTACACCTTC. Translating it yields CSARAGSHVPGYTF.

For the CDR3, the DNA is TGTGCCAGCAGCTCTAGGACTAGCGGGGGGGCTGAGACCCAGTACTTC. Translation: CASSSRTSGGAETQYF. The V call is TRBV11-3, the J call TRBJ2-5, with 15 bases matching TRBD2. The J segment lost 5 bases and the V segment lost 4 bases, leaving 5 bases of the junction unmatched. The CDR3 loop spans 16 amino acids. Germline loops: CDR1 SGHNT, CDR2 YENEEA.

The rearrangement links TRBV11-2 to TRBJ1-1; D is ambiguous. The V end was cut by 2 bases, the J end by 1 base, with 11 bases between. In germline, CDR1 is SGHAT, CDR2 FQNNGV. There are 15 residues in the CDR3. CDR3 DNA: TGTGCCAGCAGCTTAAACCCAGCGACGAACACTGAAGCTTTCTTT. Translated: CASSLNPATNTEAFF. The full variable domain, with the rest looked up from reference TRBV11-2 and TRBJ1-1, is EAGVAQSPRYKIIEKRQSVAFWCNPISGHATLYWYQQILGQGPKLLIQFQNNGVVDDSQLPKDRFSAERLKGVDSTLKIQPAKLEDSAVYLCASSLNPATNTEAFFGQGTRLTVV.

This clonotype has more than one count but fewer than ten. The CDR3 DNA follows: TGTGCCAGCAGCTTACGGGGGGCGACCACCGGGGAGCTGTTTTTT. Translation: CASSLRGATTGELFF. The chain couples TRBV7-2 to TRBJ2-2, with a weak D call TRBD2 (7 bases). V lost 2 bases to trimming and J lost 4 bases, with 11 bases between them. In germline, CDR1 is SGHTA, CDR2 FQGNSA. This CDR3 is built from 15 residues.

J is TRBJ2-4 and V is TRBV12-3 or TRBV12-4; D gene unclear. Trimming cost V 1 base and J 0 bases, with 10 bases left between them. This CDR3 has 16 residues. The CDR3 here is CASSLGLRLAKNIQYF. In DNA, the CDR3 is TGTGCCAGCAGTTTAGGACTCAGGCTAGCCAAAAACATTCAGTACTTC.

The V and J genes are TRBV7-2 and TRBJ2-1; the match to TRBD2 covers 13 bases. Germline loops: CDR1 SGHTA, CDR2 FQGNSA. This CDR3 contains 18 residues. The V gene end was trimmed by 5 bases and the J gene end by 1 base; junction bases not matched to a gene: 8. The CDR3 is CASSPRLAGGLSYNEQFF. The CDR3 DNA reads TGTGCCAGCAGCCCAAGACTAGCGGGGGGCTTATCCTACAATGAGCAGTTCTTC.

This sequence joins TRBV29-1 and TRBJ2-5; 7 bases align to TRBD1. From germline, CDR1 is SQVTM and CDR2 ANQGSEA. J was trimmed by 4 bases and V by 5 bases; bases with no gene match: 4. The CDR3 has 12 residues. The CDR3 loop is CSVQGGAETQYF. CDR3 bases: TGCAGCGTTCAAGGGGGCGCAGAGACCCAGTACTTC.

This clonotype was detected only a few times. The gene calls are TRBV24-1 and TRBJ2-1, with D unclear. The V end was cut by 6 bases, the J end by 8 bases, with 7 bases between. This CDR3 has 11 amino acids. From germline, CDR1 is KGHDR and CDR2 SFDVKD. The CDR3 region is CATSQVDEQFF. The DNA of the CDR3 is TGTGCCACCAGTCAGGTTGATGAGCAGTTCTTC.

V usage is TRBV12-3 or TRBV12-4 and J usage is TRBJ2-7; no clear D gene. With 6 bases removed from V and 5 bases from J, the gap between germline ends came to 8 bases. The CDR3 extends over 11 amino acids. The CDR3 reads CASSNRNEQYF. In DNA form, the CDR3 reads TGTGCCAGCAGCAATCGAAACGAGCAGTACTTC.

Only a few counts were recorded for this clonotype. The V gene is TRBV19, the J gene TRBJ2-3; weak D call: TRBD1 (8 bases). This CDR3 is built from 14 residues. V dropped 6 bases and J dropped 7 bases, with 17 bases sitting between them. Germline V gene sequence: CDR1 LNHDA, CDR2 SQIVND (reference sequence). This CDR3 reads CASRAGQVMNTQYF. CDR3 coding DNA: TGTGCCAGTAGAGCGGGACAGGTCATGAATACGCAGTATTTT.

In its sample, this clonotype was seen a few times. The V gene is TRBV20-1, the J gene TRBJ2-5, with 8 positions matching TRBD1. Judging by the DNA end, TRBJ2-7 fits better; the J call may be wrong. The germline V gene encodes CDR1 DFQATT and CDR2 SNEGSKA (reference sequence). The CDR3 consists of 13 residues. CDR3 nucleotides: TGCAGTGCTAGAGGGACAGGGTTGGGCGAGCAGTACTTC. Translation gives CSARGTGLGEQYF.

On this clonotype: A much larger clone differs from this one at a single base, so this may be a read error. The chain links TRBV30 to TRBJ2-5, with 7 positions matching TRBD1. The length of the CDR3 is 15 residues. The germline V gene has CDR1 GTSNPN and CDR2 SVGIG (reference sequence). The chain's CDR3 is CAWSEGANIEETQHF. The CDR3 region has the DNA TGTGCCTGGAGTGAGGGGGCGAATATTGAAGAGACCCAGCACTTC.

This chain links TRBV28 with TRBJ2-3, with TRBD2 matching over 9 bases. The J segment lost 5 bases and the V segment lost 7 bases, leaving 13 bases of the junction unmatched. The germline V gene encodes CDR1 MDHEN and CDR2 SYDVKM. This CDR3 region has 16 residues. CDR3 sequence reads: CASTLRRLAGKDTQYF. The CDR3 DNA reads as TGTGCCAGCACTTTGAGGAGGCTAGCGGGGAAAGATACGCAGTATTTT. Supplemented by reference TRBV28 and TRBJ2-3, the full variable domain reads DVKVTQSSRYLVKRTGEKVFLECVQDMDHENMFWYRQDPGLGLRLIYFSYDVKMKEKGDIPEGYSVSREKKERFSLILESASTNQTSMYLCASTLRRLAGKDTQYFGPGTRLTVL.

V usage is TRBV27 and J usage is TRBJ2-3; tentatively, D is TRBD2 (6 bases). Germline loops: CDR1 MNHEY, CDR2 SMNVEV (reference sequence). Trimming removed 4 bases from V and 2 bases from J, with 10 bases in between. CDR3 length: 14 amino acids. The CDR3 nucleotides are TGTGCCAGCAGTTGGAGGGTATTCACAGATACGCAGTATTTT. This encodes CASSWRVFTDTQYF.

The CDR3 is CSARASLVGGNSPLHF. The CDR3 coding sequence is TGCAGTGCTAGAGCCTCTCTGGTAGGGGGTAATTCACCCCTCCACTTT. This sequence joins TRBV20-1 and TRBJ1-6, with TRBD1 as a possible D gene (6 bases). Trimming took 1 base from V and 6 from J, leaving 16 bases between them. CDR1 DFQATT and CDR2 SNEGSKA come from the germline V gene (reference sequence). The CDR3 totals 16 residues.

The V and J genes are TRBV6-5 and TRBJ2-4; a possible D gene is TRBD1 (6 bases). Germline CDR1 MNHEY, CDR2 SVGAGI. V shed 5 bases and J shed 1 base, with 6 bases lying between them. CDR3 size: 13 residues. The CDR3 coding sequence is TGTGCCAGCAGTGACAGGGCCAAAAACATTCAGTACTTC. It yields the protein CASSDRAKNIQYF.

This clonotype was counted only a few times. This sequence may be a read error, since a much larger clone differs from it by one base. The chain is built from TRBV10-3 and TRBJ2-5; no reliable D call. V was clipped by 2 bases and J by 1 base, with 8 bases between them. Per the germline V gene, CDR1 is ENHRY and CDR2 is SYGVKD. The CDR3 covers 14 residues. The DNA of the CDR3 is TGTGCCATCAGTGAGCCGGGCGGCCAAGAGACCCAGTACTTC. Protein sequence: CAISEPGGQETQYF.

This clonotype was detected only a few times. The rearrangement uses TRBV5-1 and TRBJ2-2; tentatively, D is TRBD1 (6 bases). In germline, CDR1 is SGHRS, CDR2 YFSETQ. This CDR3 has 16 amino acids. V lost 0 bases and J lost 7, with 16 bases in between. The chain's CDR3 is CASSLAGSGAGGELFF. In DNA, the CDR3 is TGCGCCAGCAGCTTGGCCGGGTCAGGGGCCGGCGGGGAGCTGTTTTTT.

This clonotype was counted between two and nine times. The chain recombines TRBV12-3 or TRBV12-4 with TRBJ1-5, with D tentatively TRBD1 (6 bases). The CDR3 sequence is 15 residues long. The V end was cut by 7 bases, the J end by 4 bases, with 17 bases between. Here the CDR3 reads CASTQGGRINQPQHF. CDR3 bases: TGTGCCAGCACACAGGGAGGAAGGATAAATCAGCCCCAGCATTTT.

The chain joins TRBV5-1 to TRBJ2-1; 9 positions agree with TRBD2. The length of the CDR3 is 16 residues. Trimming removed 3 bases from V and 3 bases from J; junction bases left unmatched: 7. Germline V gene lookup returns CDR1 SGHRS and CDR2 YFSETQ. CDR3 loop: CASSSSSGVSYNEQFF. CDR3 bases: TGCGCCAGCAGCTCTTCTAGCGGGGTGAGCTACAATGAGCAGTTCTTC.

This sequence joins TRBV29-1 and TRBJ2-2; 13 nucleotides align to TRBD2. The ends lost 5 bases at V and 0 bases at J; junction bases unmatched: 9. This CDR3 region has 18 residues. Per germline, CDR1 SQVTM and CDR2 ANQGSEA. The CDR3 bases are TGCAGCGTTTTGGGACTAGCGGGATCCGAGACGAACACCGGGGAGCTGTTTTTT. This codes for CSVLGLAGSETNTGELFF.

About this clonotype itself: At one of its ends the junction is not consistent with the germline gene, which may arise from a read error. This chain connects TRBV12-3 or TRBV12-4 to TRBJ2-6; 9 bases are shared with TRBD1. The CDR3 runs 17 residues. The CDR3 DNA reads TGTGCCAGCAGTCCCGGACAGGGGAGGCCTGGGGCCAACGCCCTGACTTTC. Translating gives CASSPGQGRPGANALTF.

DNA of the CDR3: TGTGCCAGCAGCTTAGCGGGGGGGTACACCGGGGAGCTGTTTTTT. It encodes CASSLAGGYTGELFF. V and J are TRBV7-2 and TRBJ2-2, with 7 bases identical to TRBD2. CDR3 size: 15 residues. Germline trimming cut 0 bases from V and 3 bases from J; bases unmatched to any gene: 1. The germline V gene has CDR1 SGHTA and CDR2 FQGNSA.

This clonotype was seen only a few times. The rearrangement links TRBV7-2 to TRBJ2-1; TRBD1 might be the D (5 bases). V dropped 1 base and J dropped 3 bases, with 10 bases sitting between them. The CDR3 has 15 residues. CDR1 is SGHTA and CDR2 is FQGNSA in the germline V gene. CDR3 region: CASSLGFTGYNEQFF. Written as DNA, the CDR3 is TGTGCCAGCAGCTTAGGATTCACAGGCTACAATGAGCAGTTCTTC.

The chain carries TRBV12-3 or TRBV12-4 and TRBJ1-1, with 8 bases aligning to TRBD1. The CDR3 has 14 amino acids. Trimming removed 5 bases from V and 4 bases from J; junction bases left unmatched: 6. The chain's CDR3 is CASSTWDRLTEAFF. CDR3 DNA sequence: TGTGCCAGCAGTACCTGGGACAGGCTCACTGAAGCTTTCTTT.

The CDR3 region has the DNA TGCGCCAGCAGCTTGGTCGTACAGGTTGCGGGGGCTGAAGCTTTCTTT. The encoded protein is CASSLVVQVAGAEAFF. The chain uses TRBV5-1 and TRBJ1-1; tentatively, D is TRBD1 (5 bases). The CDR3 runs to 16 residues. V lost 0 bases and J lost 6, with 18 bases in between. The V gene's germline CDR1 is SGHRS and CDR2 YFSETQ.